The 9 T cell receptor beta chains in this list originate from one sample, sequenced in a study of blood T cells in healthy people across ages. Combining a sample-barcoded 5' primer with a J-beta primer mix, a second PCR ran for 7 to 11 cycles. TCRdb re-called the 5' RACE reads with MiXCR, one entry per CDR3 protein. The repertoire has around 800,000 distinct CDR3 sequences, about 62% of them found once; the top ten carry around a quarter. Sequenced material: blood. These receptor sequences come from a man aged 25-40 years in good health.

In nucleotides, the CDR3 is TGTGCCAGCAGCCCTGACCCCTACGAGCAGTACTTC. Its protein is CASSPDPYEQYF. The chain has TRBV7-9 and TRBJ2-7; D is ambiguous. The germline V gene encodes CDR1 SEHNR and CDR2 FQNEAQ (reference sequence). V dropped 5 bases and J dropped 2 bases, with 7 bases sitting between them. This CDR3 has 12 amino acids.

The chain has TRBV3-1 and TRBJ2-1; 12 bases match TRBD2. CDR1 is LGHDT and CDR2 is YNNKEL in the germline V gene (reference sequence). Trimming cost V 6 bases and J 6 bases; bases outside gene matches: 15. This CDR3 spans 18 amino acids. The CDR3 DNA sequence: TGTGCCAGCAGTCGAGCTAGCGGGGGGGCAGGAGGAAGCAATGAGCAGTTCTTC. Its translation is CASSRASGGAGGSNEQFF.

The CDR3 sequence: CASRLNTAYEQYF. CDR3 in DNA: TGTGCCAGCAGATTGAACACGGCCTACGAGCAGTACTTC. V gene TRBV5-6 combines with J gene TRBJ2-7; D not certain. The V and J ends lost 5 bases and 2 bases respectively, with 11 bases between them. The CDR3 totals 13 residues. CDR1 SGHDT and CDR2 YYEEEE come from the germline V gene.

V usage is TRBV7-9 and J usage is TRBJ2-3; D is unresolved. Trimming cost V 9 bases and J 0 bases, with 13 bases left between them. The CDR3 consists of 14 residues. Germline values: CDR1 SEHNR, CDR2 FQNEAQ (reference sequence). The CDR3 DNA reads TGTGCCAGTGTAATCGTTTCTAGCACAGATACGCAGTATTTT. Translation gives CASVIVSSTDTQYF.

This chain connects TRBV7-9 to TRBJ2-1, with a weak D call TRBD1 (7 bases). V was trimmed by 6 bases and J by 10 bases, leaving 25 bases between them. Germline CDR1 reads SEHNR; CDR2 reads FQNEAQ (reference sequence). This CDR3 region has 16 residues. CDR3 residues: CASSPWRGTVFGEQFF. The CDR3 DNA reads as TGTGCCAGCAGTCCATGGAGGGGGACAGTCTTCGGAGAGCAGTTCTTC.

This clonotype was recorded many times. The chain uses TRBV7-9 and TRBJ2-1; no reliable D call. The CDR3 totals 12 residues. V lost 3 bases to trimming and J lost 7 bases, with 7 bases between them. Germline CDR1 reads SEHNR; CDR2 reads FQNEAQ (reference sequence). The CDR3 DNA is TGTGCCAGCAGCTTGGGTAGGAATGAGCAGTTCTTC. Its protein is CASSLGRNEQFF. The full variable domain, in which reference TRBV7-9 and TRBJ2-1 provide the parts outside the CDR3, is DTGVSQNPRHKITKRGQNVTFRCDPISEHNRLYWYRQTLGQGPEFLTYFQNEAQLEKSRLLSDRFSAERPKGSFSTLEIQRTEQGDSAMYLCASSLGRNEQFFGPGTRLTVL.

V is TRBV2 and J is TRBJ2-4; 12 nucleotides line up with TRBD1. Gene TRBJ2-7 matches the end of the DNA better, so the J call may be wrong. Germline CDR1 and CDR2: SNHLY and FYNNEI. The CDR3 contains 15 residues. This chain's CDR3 is CASRTGTGGIYEQYF. As DNA, the CDR3 is TGTGCCAGCAGAACCGGGACAGGGGGCATCTACGAGCAGTACTTC.

The CDR3 region is CSAGRTNSPLHF. The CDR3 DNA sequence: TGCAGTGCTGGAAGGACTAATTCACCCCTCCACTTT. The genes are TRBV20-1 and TRBJ1-6; unclear D gene. Deletions cut 5 bases from V and 6 bases from J, with 8 bases between. The length of the CDR3 is 12 residues. The V gene's germline CDR1 is DFQATT and CDR2 SNEGSKA (reference sequence).

The CDR3 protein is CASTTYEQFF. The CDR3 region has the DNA TGTGCCAGCACTACTTACGAGCAGTTCTTC. The J gene is TRBJ2-1, the V gene TRBV27; no reliable D call. The CDR3 consists of 10 residues. The ends were cut back, 7 bases at V and 10 bases at J, with 8 bases in the middle. Germline V gene lookup returns CDR1 MNHEY and CDR2 SMNVEV (reference sequence).